The 4 T cell receptor beta chains below all came from one sample that was sequenced in a study of shared T cell receptors in the human thymus. Measured with immunoSEQ multiplex PCR; TCRdb has only the in-frame clones, and not every one. The table lists 630,000 or so clones, about 90% of them singletons. This sample was also put to use in a study of human thymus T cells.

The sequenced material came from thymocytes. The receptors derive from a boy younger than two with a congenital heart defect.

V gene TRBV9 combines with J gene TRBJ1-6; TRBD1 aligns across 8 bases. The CDR3 covers 14 residues. Losses at the gene ends were 3 bases for V and 6 bases for J; bases not matched to a gene: 2. In germline, CDR1 is SGDLS, CDR2 YYNGEE. The CDR3 bases are TGTGCCAGCAGCGACAGGGGGGCTAATTCACCCCTCCACTTT. Translated: CASSDRGANSPLHF.

J is TRBJ1-2 and V is TRBV28; D unresolved. This CDR3 has 17 residues. V gave up 2 bases and J gave up 4 bases, with 20 bases separating them. In germline, CDR1 is MDHEN, CDR2 SYDVKM. The CDR3 here is CASSLPDERHQSYGYTF. CDR3 sequence (DNA): TGTGCCAGCAGTTTACCAGACGAGAGACATCAATCCTATGGCTACACCTTC.

V gene TRBV27 combines with J gene TRBJ2-1; perhaps TRBD1 as D (6 bases). Germline V CDR1 and CDR2: MNHEY, SMNVEV (reference sequence). The CDR3 loop spans 18 amino acids. Trimming took 2 bases from V and 0 from J, leaving 17 bases between them. CDR3 in DNA: TGTGCCAGCAGTTTAGGGCAGGGGTTTGGAGGCTCCTACAATGAGCAGTTCTTC. Translation: CASSLGQGFGGSYNEQFF.

To note about this clone: The same CDR3 arises from other DNA sequences in this sample as well. V and J are TRBV6-5 and TRBJ1-3; TRBD1 matches at 7 bases. Per the germline V gene, CDR1 is MNHEY and CDR2 is SVGAGI. The CDR3 extends over 14 amino acids. The J segment lost 2 bases and the V segment lost 6 bases, leaving 4 bases of the junction unmatched. The CDR3 spells CASREQGTGNTIYF. CDR3 DNA: TGTGCCAGCAGGGAACAGGGGACTGGAAACACCATATATTTT.